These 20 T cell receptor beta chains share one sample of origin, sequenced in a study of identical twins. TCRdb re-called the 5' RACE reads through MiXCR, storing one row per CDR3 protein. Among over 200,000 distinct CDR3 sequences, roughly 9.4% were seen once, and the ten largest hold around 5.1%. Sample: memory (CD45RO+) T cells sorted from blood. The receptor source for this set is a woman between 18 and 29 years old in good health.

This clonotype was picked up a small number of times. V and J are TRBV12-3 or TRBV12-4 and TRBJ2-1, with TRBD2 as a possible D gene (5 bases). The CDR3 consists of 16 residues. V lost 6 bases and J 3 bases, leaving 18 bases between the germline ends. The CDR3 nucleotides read TGTGCCAGCAGCCGACTACGGGTTGGGAACTACAATGAGCAGTTCTTC. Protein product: CASSRLRVGNYNEQFF.

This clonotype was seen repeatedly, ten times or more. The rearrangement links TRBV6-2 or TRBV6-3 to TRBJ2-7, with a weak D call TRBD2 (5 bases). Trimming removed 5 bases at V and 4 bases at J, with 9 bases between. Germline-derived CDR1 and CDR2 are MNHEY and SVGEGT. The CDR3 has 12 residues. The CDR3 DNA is TGTGCCAGCAGTACGGAGCGGTACGAGCAGTACTTC. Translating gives CASSTERYEQYF.

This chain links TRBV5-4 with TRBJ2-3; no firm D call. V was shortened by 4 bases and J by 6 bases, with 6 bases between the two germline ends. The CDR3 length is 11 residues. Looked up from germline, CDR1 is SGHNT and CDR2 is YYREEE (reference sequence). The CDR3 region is CASSRSDTQYF. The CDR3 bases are TGTGCCAGCAGCCGTTCGGATACGCAGTATTTT.

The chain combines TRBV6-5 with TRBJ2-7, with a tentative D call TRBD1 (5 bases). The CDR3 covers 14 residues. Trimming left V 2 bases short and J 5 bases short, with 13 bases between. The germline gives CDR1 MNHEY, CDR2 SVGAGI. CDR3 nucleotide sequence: TGTGCCAGCAGTTACACAGTCCAGGGTAACGAGCAGTACTTC. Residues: CASSYTVQGNEQYF.

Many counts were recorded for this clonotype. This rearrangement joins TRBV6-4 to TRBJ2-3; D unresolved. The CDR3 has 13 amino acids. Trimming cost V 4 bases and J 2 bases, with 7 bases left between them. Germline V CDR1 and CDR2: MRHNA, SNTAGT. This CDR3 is CASSAAPTDTQYF. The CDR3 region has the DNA TGTGCCAGCAGTGCAGCTCCCACAGATACGCAGTATTTT.

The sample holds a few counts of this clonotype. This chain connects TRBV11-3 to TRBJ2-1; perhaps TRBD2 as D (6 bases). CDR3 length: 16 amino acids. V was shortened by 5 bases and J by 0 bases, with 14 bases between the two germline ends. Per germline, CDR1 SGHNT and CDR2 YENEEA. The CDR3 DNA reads TGTGCCAGCAGCAGGGTAGCGGCAAGCTCCTACAATGAGCAGTTCTTC. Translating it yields CASSRVAASSYNEQFF. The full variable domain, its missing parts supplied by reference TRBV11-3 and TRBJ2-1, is EAGVVQSPRYKIIEKKQPVAFWCNPISGHNTLYWYLQNLGQGPELLIRYENEEAVDDSQLPKDRFSAERLKGVDSTLKIQPAELGDSAVYLCASSRVAASSYNEQFFGPGTRLTVL.

CDR3 DNA sequence: TGCGCCAGCAGCTTGGTTGAGGGAACTGAAGCTTTCTTT. Translated, it gives CASSLVEGTEAFF. The chain recombines TRBV5-1 with TRBJ1-1, with D unresolved. The CDR3 totals 13 residues. Trimming removed 0 bases at V and 5 bases at J, with 8 bases between. Germline V CDR1 and CDR2: SGHRS, YFSETQ.

The CDR3 region is CASLNKGYTEAFF. The CDR3 DNA reads as TGTGCCAGCCTCAATAAGGGTTACACTGAAGCTTTCTTT. This sequence joins TRBV7-8 and TRBJ1-1; D is uncertain. Germline V gene lookup returns CDR1 SGHVS and CDR2 FQNEAQ. This CDR3 is built from 13 residues. The V end was cut by 8 bases, the J end by 3 bases, with 13 bases between. Variable domain in full (rest from reference TRBV7-8 and TRBJ1-1): GAGVSQSPRYKVAKRGQDVALRCDPISGHVSLFWYQQALGQGPEFLTYFQNEAQLDKSGLPSDRFFAERPEGSVSTLKIQRTQQEDSAVYLCASLNKGYTEAFFGQGTRLTVV.

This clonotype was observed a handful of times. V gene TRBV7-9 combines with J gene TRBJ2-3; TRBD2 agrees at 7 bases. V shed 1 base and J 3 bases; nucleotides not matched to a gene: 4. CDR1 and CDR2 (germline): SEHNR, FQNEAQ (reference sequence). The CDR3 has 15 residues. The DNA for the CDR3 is TGTGCCAGCAGCTTAGAGGGACTAATTACAGATACGCAGTATTTT. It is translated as CASSLEGLITDTQYF.

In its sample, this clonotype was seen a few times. DNA for the CDR3: TGTGCCAGCAGCGTAGAGGCTAGCAATCAGCCCCAGCATTTT. The encoded protein is CASSVEASNQPQHF. The chain uses TRBV9 and TRBJ1-5; no reliable D call. Trimming removed 0 bases at V and 0 bases at J, with 4 bases between. The CDR3 is 14 residues long. CDR1 SGDLS and CDR2 YYNGEE come from the germline V gene.

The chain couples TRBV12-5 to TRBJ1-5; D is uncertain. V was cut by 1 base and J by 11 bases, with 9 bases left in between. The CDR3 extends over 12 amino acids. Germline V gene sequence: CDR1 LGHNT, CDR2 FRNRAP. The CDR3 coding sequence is TGTGCTAGTGGTTTGGCCAGCGCGACCCAGCATTTT. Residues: CASGLASATQHF.

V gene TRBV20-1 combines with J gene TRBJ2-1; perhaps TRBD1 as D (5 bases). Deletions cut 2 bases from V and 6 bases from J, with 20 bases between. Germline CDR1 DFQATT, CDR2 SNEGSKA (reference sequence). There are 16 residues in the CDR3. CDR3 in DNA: TGCAGTGCTAGAACAGGACGACATTCCACCTTCAATGAGCAGTTCTTC. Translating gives CSARTGRHSTFNEQFF.

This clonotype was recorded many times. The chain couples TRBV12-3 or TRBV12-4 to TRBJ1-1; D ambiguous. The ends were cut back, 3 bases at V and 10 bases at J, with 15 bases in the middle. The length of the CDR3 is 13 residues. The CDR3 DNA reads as TGTGCCAGCAGTTTTGAAGGGTCGGTCGCAGCTTTCTTT. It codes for CASSFEGSVAAFF.

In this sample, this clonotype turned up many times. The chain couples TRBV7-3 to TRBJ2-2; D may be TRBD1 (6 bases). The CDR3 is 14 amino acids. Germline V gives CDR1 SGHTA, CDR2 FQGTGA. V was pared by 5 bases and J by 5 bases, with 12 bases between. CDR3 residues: CASSRGQNTGELFF. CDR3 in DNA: TGTGCCAGCAGCAGGGGACAAAATACCGGGGAGCTGTTTTTT.

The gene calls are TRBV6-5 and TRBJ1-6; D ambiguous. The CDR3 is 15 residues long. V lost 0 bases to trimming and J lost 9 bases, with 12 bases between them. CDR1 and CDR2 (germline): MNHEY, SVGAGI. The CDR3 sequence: CASSYSGGKSSPLHF. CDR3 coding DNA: TGTGCCAGCAGTTACTCAGGAGGGAAAAGTTCACCCCTCCACTTT.

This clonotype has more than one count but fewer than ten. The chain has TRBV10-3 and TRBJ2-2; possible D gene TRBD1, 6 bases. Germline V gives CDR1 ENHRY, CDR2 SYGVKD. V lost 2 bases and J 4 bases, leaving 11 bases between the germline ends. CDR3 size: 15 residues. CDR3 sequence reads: CAISEVGGSTGELFF. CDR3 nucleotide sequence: TGTGCCATCAGTGAGGTAGGGGGAAGCACCGGGGAGCTGTTTTTT.

The CDR3 sequence: CATSIQGDEQFF. DNA of the CDR3: TGCGCCACCTCGATCCAGGGAGATGAGCAGTTCTTC. The J gene is TRBJ2-1, the V gene TRBV4-3; D possibly uses TRBD1 or TRBD2 (5 bases each). CDR1 and CDR2 (germline): LGHNA, YSLEER. The V and J ends lost 10 bases and 8 bases respectively, with 15 bases between them. The CDR3 runs to 12 residues.

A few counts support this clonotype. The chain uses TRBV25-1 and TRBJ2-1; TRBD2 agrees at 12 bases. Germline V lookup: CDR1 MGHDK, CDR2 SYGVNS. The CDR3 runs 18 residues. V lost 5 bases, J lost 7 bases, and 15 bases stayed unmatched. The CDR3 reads CASSTSSSGGAMSNEQFF. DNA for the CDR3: TGTGCCAGCAGTACCTCCTCTAGCGGGGGGGCCATGTCGAATGAGCAGTTCTTC.

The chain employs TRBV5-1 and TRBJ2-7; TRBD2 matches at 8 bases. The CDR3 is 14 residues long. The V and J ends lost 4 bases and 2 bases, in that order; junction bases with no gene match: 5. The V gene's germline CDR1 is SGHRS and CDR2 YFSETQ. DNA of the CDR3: TGCGCCAGCAGCGGCCGCGGGAGGACCTACGAGCAGTACTTC. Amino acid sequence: CASSGRGRTYEQYF.

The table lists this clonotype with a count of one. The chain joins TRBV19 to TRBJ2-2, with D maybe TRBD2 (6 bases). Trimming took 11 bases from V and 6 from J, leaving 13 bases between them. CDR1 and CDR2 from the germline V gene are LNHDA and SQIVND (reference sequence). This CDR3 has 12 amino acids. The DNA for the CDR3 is TGTGCCGGAGGGGCGCCGGCCGGGGAGCTGTTTTTT. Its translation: CAGGAPAGELFF.